This TCR beta chain was found in a study of T cell changes during pregnancy in multiple sclerosis. Libraries were prepared by immunoSEQ multiplex PCR; TCRdb keeps only in-frame clonotypes and omits some of them. Seen here are 34,000 or so clones, roughly nine tenths observed once, and the top ten hold about 4.4%. Sequenced material: CD8+ T cells from peripheral blood mononuclear cells, taken after pregnancy. This TCR derives from a female donor with multiple sclerosis, enrolled in a pregnancy study.

Here the CDR3 DNA reads TGTGCCAGCAGCCAAGAGGGCCAGGGGTATTCCTACGAGCAGTACTTC. Protein: CASSQEGQGYSYEQYF. V gene TRBV4-2 combines with J gene TRBJ2-7; tentative D call: TRBD1 (6 bases). CDR1 and CDR2 (germline): LGHNA, YNFKEQ. V lost 0 bases, J lost 1 base, and 13 bases lay in between. The length of the CDR3 is 16 residues.